This TCR beta chain was identified in a study of blood T cell repertoires in COVID-19. Study-wide background: The samples span acute and convalescent COVID-19 from the United States, Italy and Spain.

This CDR3 region has 14 residues. Trimming cost V 6 bases and J 2 bases, with 17 bases left between them. Germline V lookup: CDR1 SQVTM, CDR2 ANQGSEA. This table comes from immunoSEQ multiplex PCR, and its TCRdb copy is limited to in-frame clones, with some not included. The sample shows 45,000 to 65,000 clones, 75% to 80% of them seen only once. This chain uses TRBV29-1 with TRBJ2-7; D is possibly TRBD1 (6 bases). The sequencing sample was made of peripheral blood. This sequence originates from a man aged 65-85 years with active or convalescent COVID-19. CDR3 sequence reads: CSVAKTGGTYEQYF. CDR3 DNA sequence: TGCAGCGTCGCCAAGACAGGCGGAACCTACGAGCAGTACTTC.